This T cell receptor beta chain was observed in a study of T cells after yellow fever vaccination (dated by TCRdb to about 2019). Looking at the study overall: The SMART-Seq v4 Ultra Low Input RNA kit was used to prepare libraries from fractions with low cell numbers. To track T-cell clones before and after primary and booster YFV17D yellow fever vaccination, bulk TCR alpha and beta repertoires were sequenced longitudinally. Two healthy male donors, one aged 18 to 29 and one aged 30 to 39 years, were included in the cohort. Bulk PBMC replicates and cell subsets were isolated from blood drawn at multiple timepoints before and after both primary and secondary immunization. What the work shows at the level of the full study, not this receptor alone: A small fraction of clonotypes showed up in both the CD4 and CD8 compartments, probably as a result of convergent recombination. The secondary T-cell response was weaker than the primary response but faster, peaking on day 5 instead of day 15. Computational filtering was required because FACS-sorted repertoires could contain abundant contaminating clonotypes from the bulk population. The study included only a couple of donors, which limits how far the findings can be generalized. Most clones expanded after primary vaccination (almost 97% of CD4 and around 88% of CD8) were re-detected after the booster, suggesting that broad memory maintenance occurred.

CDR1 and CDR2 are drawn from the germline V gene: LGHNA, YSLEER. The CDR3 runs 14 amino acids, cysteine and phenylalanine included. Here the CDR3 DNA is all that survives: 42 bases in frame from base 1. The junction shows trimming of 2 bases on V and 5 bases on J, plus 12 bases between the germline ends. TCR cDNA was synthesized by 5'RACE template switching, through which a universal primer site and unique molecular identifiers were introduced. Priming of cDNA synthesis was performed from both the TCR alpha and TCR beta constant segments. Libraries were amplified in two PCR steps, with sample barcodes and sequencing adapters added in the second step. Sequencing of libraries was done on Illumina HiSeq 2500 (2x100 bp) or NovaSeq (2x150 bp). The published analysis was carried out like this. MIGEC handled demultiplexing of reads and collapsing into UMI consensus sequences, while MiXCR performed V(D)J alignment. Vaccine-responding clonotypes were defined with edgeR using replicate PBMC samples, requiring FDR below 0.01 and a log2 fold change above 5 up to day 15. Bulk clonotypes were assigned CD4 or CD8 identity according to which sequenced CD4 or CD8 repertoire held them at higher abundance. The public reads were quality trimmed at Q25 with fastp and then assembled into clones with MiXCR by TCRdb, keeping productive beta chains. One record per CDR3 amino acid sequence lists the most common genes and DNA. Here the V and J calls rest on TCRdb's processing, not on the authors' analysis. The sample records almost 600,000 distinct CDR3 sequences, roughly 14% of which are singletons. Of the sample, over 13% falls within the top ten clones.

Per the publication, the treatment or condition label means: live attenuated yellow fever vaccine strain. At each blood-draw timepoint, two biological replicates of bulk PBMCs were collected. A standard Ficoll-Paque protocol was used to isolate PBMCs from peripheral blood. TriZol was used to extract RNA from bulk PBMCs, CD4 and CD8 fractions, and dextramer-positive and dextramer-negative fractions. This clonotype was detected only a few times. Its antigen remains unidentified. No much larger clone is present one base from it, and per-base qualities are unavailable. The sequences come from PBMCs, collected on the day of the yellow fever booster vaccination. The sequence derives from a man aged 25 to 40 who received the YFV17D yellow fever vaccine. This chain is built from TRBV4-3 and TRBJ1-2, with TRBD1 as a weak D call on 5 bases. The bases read TGCGCCAGCAGCCAAACGACAGAAAGATATGGCTACACCTTC. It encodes CASSQTTERYGYTF.